This T cell receptor beta chain was recovered during a study of somatic mutations in cytotoxic T cells in rheumatoid arthritis. Overall study findings and caveats: For rheumatoid arthritis patients, CD8+ clonality increased with age, whereas it did not in healthy controls.

The table came from immunoSEQ multiplex PCR; TCRdb's copy has only in-frame clones and leaves some out. The sample includes tens of thousands of clones, 65% to 85% seen only once; the top ten take around 11%. The CDR3 runs 12 residues. The V gene's germline CDR1 is MGHRA and CDR2 YSYEKL. With 6 bases clipped from V and 6 bases from J, the junction kept 1 base outside the gene matches. For this clone: Its antigen is still unknown.

This TCR came from an adult with rheumatoid arthritis. The J gene is TRBJ2-1, the V gene TRBV4-1; 8 bases match TRBD1. Material for sequencing was CD8+ T cells sorted from blood. The CDR3 loop is CASRDRVNEQFF. The CDR3 bases are TGCGCCAGCAGGGACAGGGTCAATGAGCAGTTCTTC.